The subject of this entry is one TCR beta chain. Its specificity is unknown. The protocol was immunoSEQ multiplex PCR, while the TCRdb copy is restricted to in-frame clones and leaves out a portion. This table holds under 200,000 clones, about 92% found once. CDR1 is SNHLY and CDR2 is FYNNEI in the germline V gene. The CDR3 length is 15 residues. V dropped 4 bases and J dropped 4 bases, with 14 bases sitting between them. This sample is drawn from a study of T cell responses to AZD1222 COVID-19 vaccine. Study-wide findings and caveats: The CD4 TCRs associated with vaccination extended across spike and predominated at 160-218 and 743-854.

The source material was peripheral blood, sampled on day 0 of MenACWY control vaccination. The V gene is TRBV2, the J gene TRBJ1-5, with D perhaps matching TRBD1 (5 bases). The TCR comes from an adult in good health. This chain's CDR3 is CASSVEGTANQPQHF. CDR3 coding DNA: TGTGCCAGCAGTGTGGAAGGGACTGCTAATCAGCCCCAGCATTTT.